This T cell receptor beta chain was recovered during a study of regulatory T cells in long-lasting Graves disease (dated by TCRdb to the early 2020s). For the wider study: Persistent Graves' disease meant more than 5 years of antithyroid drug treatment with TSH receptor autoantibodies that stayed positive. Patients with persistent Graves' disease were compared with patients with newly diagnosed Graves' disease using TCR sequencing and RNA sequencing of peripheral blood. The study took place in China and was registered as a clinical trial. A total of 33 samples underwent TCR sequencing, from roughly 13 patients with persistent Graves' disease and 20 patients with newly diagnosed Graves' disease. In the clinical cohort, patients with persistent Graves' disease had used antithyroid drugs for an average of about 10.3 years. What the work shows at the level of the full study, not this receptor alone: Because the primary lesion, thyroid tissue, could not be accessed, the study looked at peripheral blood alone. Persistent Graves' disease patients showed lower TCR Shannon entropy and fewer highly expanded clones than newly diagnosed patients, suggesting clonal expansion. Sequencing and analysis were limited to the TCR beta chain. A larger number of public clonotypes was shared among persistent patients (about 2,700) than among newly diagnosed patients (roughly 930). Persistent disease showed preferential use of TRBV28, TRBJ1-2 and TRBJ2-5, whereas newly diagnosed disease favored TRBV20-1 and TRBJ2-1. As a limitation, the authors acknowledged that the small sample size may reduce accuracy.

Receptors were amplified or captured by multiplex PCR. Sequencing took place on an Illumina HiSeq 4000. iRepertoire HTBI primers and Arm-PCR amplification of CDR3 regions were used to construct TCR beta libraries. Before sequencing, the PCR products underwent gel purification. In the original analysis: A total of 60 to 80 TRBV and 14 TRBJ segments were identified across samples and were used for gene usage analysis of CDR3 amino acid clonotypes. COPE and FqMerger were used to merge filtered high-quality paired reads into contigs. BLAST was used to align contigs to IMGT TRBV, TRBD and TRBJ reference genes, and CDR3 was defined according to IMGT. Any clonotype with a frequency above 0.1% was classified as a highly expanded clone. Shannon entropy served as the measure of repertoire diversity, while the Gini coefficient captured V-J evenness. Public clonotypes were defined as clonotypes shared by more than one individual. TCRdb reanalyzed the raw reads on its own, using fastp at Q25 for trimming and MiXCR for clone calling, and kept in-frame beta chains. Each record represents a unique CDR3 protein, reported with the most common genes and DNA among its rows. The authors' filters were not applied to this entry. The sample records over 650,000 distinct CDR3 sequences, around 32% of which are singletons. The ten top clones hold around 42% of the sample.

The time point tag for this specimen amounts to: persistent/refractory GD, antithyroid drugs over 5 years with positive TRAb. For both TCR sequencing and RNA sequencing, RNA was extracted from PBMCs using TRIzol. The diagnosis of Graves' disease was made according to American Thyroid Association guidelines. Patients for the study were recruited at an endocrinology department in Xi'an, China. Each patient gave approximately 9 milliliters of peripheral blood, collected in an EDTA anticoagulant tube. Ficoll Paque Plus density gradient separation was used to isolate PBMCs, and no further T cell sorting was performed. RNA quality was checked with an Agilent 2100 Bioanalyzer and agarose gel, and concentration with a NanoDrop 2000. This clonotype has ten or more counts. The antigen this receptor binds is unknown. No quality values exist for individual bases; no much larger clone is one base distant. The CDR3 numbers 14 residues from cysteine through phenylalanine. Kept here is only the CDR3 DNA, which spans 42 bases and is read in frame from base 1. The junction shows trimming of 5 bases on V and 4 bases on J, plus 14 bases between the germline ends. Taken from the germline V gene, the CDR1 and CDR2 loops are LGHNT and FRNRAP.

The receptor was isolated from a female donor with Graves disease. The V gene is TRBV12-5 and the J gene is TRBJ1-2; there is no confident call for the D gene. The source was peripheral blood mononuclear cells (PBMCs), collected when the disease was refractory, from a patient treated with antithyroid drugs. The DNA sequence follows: TGTGCTAGTGGTCGCTCCCCCAGGCCCTATGGCTACACCTTC. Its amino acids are CASGRSPRPYGYTF. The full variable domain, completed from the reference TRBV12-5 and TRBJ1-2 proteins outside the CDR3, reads DARVTQTPRHKVTEMGQEVTMRCQPILGHNTVFWYRQTMMQGLELLAYFRNRAPLDDSGMPKDRFSAEMPDATLATLKIQPSEPRDSAVYFCASGRSPRPYGYTFGSGTRLTVV.